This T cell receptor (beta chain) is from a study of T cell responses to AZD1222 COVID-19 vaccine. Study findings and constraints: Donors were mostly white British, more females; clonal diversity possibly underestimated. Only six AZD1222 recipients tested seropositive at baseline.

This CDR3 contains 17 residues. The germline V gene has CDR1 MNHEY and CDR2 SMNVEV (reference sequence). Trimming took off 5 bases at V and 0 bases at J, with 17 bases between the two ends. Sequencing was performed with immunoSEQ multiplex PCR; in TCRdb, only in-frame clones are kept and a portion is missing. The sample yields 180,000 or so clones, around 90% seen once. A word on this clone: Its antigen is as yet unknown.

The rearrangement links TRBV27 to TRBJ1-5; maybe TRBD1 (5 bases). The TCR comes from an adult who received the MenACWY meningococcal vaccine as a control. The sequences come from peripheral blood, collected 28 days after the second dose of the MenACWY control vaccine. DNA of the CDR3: TGTGCCAGCAGTCCCAGAGCCGACAGCTATAGCAATCAGCCCCAGCATTTT. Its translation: CASSPRADSYSNQPQHF.